This TCR beta chain was recorded in a study of shared clonotypes between healthy human individuals. Study observations and caveats: Among the subsets, naive ones generally showed larger estimated richness than memory ones.

Original methodology: ImmunoSEQ yielded junction-only sequences lacking quality scores, so filtering differed. Profiling relied on immunoSEQ multiplex PCR, and the TCRdb table lists in-frame clones only, not all of them. V and J calls and clone size are copied from that table; D and trimming were computed from the DNA. The sample shows approximately 2.1 million clones, approximately 95% of them seen only once. Splitting of CD4+ cells produced CD45RA+ naive and CD45RA-negative memory subsets. The J segment lost 3 bases and the V segment lost 2 bases, leaving 6 bases of the junction unmatched. This CDR3 has 15 residues. Germline V gene sequence: CDR1 SGHKS, CDR2 YYEKEE (reference sequence). A remark on this clone: Its specificity is unknown.

The J gene is TRBJ2-7, the V gene TRBV5-5; 9 positions agree with TRBD1. The clonotype comes from a man aged 18 to 30 in good health. Some clones in this sample may be carry-over from other donors' samples. Sequenced material: naive CD4+ T cells from PBMCs. The sample's subset: CD45RA+ positively selected. The CDR3 bases are TGTGCCAGCAGCTTCTCCGGGACAGGGTACTACGAGCAGTACTTC. The encoded protein is CASSFSGTGYYEQYF.